Shown below are 13 T cell receptor beta chains from a single sample sequenced in a study of blood T cell repertoires in COVID-19. Method: immunoSEQ multiplex PCR; TCRdb's copy keeps in-frame clones and lacks some. The repertoire holds roughly 250,000 clones, with about 90% as singletons. What was sequenced was PBMCs or T cells enriched from blood (not recorded which). These receptors were obtained from a woman aged 30 to 39 with acute COVID-19.

This clone was seen more than once but under ten times. The chain combines TRBV28 with TRBJ2-7; weak D call: TRBD1 (5 bases). The CDR3 spans 13 residues. V shed 3 bases and J shed 4 bases, with 10 bases lying between them. The V gene's germline CDR1 is MDHEN and CDR2 SYDVKM. The CDR3 region has the DNA TGTGCCAGCAGTTTCGTTAGACAGTACGAGCAGTACTTC. This translates into CASSFVRQYEQYF. The variable domain in full, completed from reference TRBV28 and TRBJ2-7, reads DVKVTQSSRYLVKRTGEKVFLECVQDMDHENMFWYRQDPGLGLRLIYFSYDVKMKEKGDIPEGYSVSREKKERFSLILESASTNQTSMYLCASSFVRQYEQYFGPGTRLTVT.

The chain links TRBV9 to TRBJ2-2, with D tentatively TRBD2 (5 bases). The germline V gene has CDR1 SGDLS and CDR2 YYNGEE. V was trimmed by 5 bases and J by 6 bases, leaving 17 bases between them. This CDR3 is built from 15 residues. CDR3 amino acids: CASRETEGYPGELFF. The CDR3 nucleotides read TGTGCCAGCAGAGAAACAGAGGGTTACCCCGGGGAGCTGTTTTTT. Full variable domain (remainder filled in from reference TRBV9 and TRBJ2-2): DSGVTQTPKHLITATGQRVTLRCSPRSGDLSVYWYQQSLDQGLQFLIQYYNGEERAKGNILERFSAQQFPDLHSELNLSSLELGDSALYFCASRETEGYPGELFFGEGSRLTVL.

This clone was recorded only once. The chain combines TRBV7-3 with TRBJ2-4; tentatively, D is TRBD1 (5 bases). Deletions cut 1 base from V and 8 bases from J, with 15 bases between. The CDR3 length is 15 residues. Germline values: CDR1 SGHTA, CDR2 FQGTGA. CDR3 nucleotide sequence: TGTGCCAGCAGCTTAATGGGGCAGGTGTCTGACATTCAGTACTTC. Residues: CASSLMGQVSDIQYF.

The chain carries TRBV24-1 and TRBJ1-5, with 7 bases matching TRBD1. V dropped 0 bases and J dropped 3; count of bases not matched to a gene: 4. Germline CDR1 reads KGHDR; CDR2 reads SFDVKD. The CDR3 has 16 amino acids. The CDR3 DNA reads TGTGCCACCAGTGATTTGAGCAGGGGGAACAATCAGCCCCAGCATTTT. This sequence encodes CATSDLSRGNNQPQHF.

This rearrangement joins TRBV7-9 to TRBJ1-1; 7 bases agree with TRBD1. The CDR3 totals 13 residues. CDR1 is SEHNR and CDR2 is FQNEAQ in the germline V gene (reference sequence). With V trimmed by 1 base and J by 7 bases, 3 bases remained unmatched. CDR3 sequence: CASSLGQGREAFF. The CDR3 DNA is TGTGCCAGCAGCTTAGGACAGGGCCGTGAAGCTTTCTTT.

The chain joins TRBV3-1 (or the pseudogene TRBV3-2) to TRBJ2-2, with 11 nucleotides matching TRBD2. Germline CDR1 and CDR2: LGHDT and YNNKEL (reference sequence). The CDR3 is 16 amino acids. Trimming cost V 2 bases and J 4 bases; bases outside gene matches: 3. Here the CDR3 reads CASSQLTSGGTGELFF. The CDR3 DNA is TGTGCCAGCAGCCAACTCACTAGCGGGGGCACCGGGGAGCTGTTTTTT.

This clone turned up a few times. CDR3 in DNA: TGTGCCAGCAGCCGGACAGGGAACGAGCAGTACTTC. Amino acids: CASSRTGNEQYF. The chain uses TRBV9 and TRBJ2-7, with 8 bases aligning to TRBD1. This CDR3 is built from 12 residues. The germline gives CDR1 SGDLS, CDR2 YYNGEE. The J segment lost 5 bases and the V segment lost 4 bases, leaving 2 bases of the junction unmatched.

V gene TRBV5-1 combines with J gene TRBJ1-6, with D maybe TRBD1 (5 bases). The CDR3 sequence is 15 residues long. The V end was cut by 0 bases, the J end by 9 bases, with 13 bases between. Germline V gene sequence: CDR1 SGHRS, CDR2 YFSETQ. The CDR3 region is CASSLEGLSGSPLHF. The CDR3 DNA sequence: TGCGCCAGCAGCTTGGAGGGGCTGAGTGGTTCACCCCTCCACTTT.

This sequence joins TRBV18 and TRBJ2-7; D not resolved. CDR3 length equals 13 residues. Per the germline V gene, CDR1 is KGHSH and CDR2 is LQKENI. V was shortened by 3 bases and J by 1 base, with 7 bases between the two germline ends. CDR3 sequence (DNA): TGTGCCAGCTCACCGGCAGTTTCCTACGAGCAGTACTTC. It yields the protein CASSPAVSYEQYF.

V is TRBV28 and J is TRBJ1-1; TRBD1 might be the D (5 bases). The germline gives CDR1 MDHEN, CDR2 SYDVKM. V lost 2 bases and J 1 base, leaving 11 bases between the germline ends. The CDR3 is made up of 15 amino acids. CDR3: CASSLGSQGNTEAFF. The CDR3 DNA sequence: TGTGCCAGCAGTTTAGGTTCTCAGGGGAACACTGAAGCTTTCTTT.

The chain couples TRBV28 to TRBJ2-2; D is perhaps TRBD1 (6 bases). The CDR3 runs to 18 residues. Trimming stripped 6 bases from V and 0 bases from J, with 20 bases between. Germline V gene sequence: CDR1 MDHEN, CDR2 SYDVKM. The CDR3 sequence is CASRLNRDILTNTGELFF. The CDR3 coding sequence is TGTGCCAGCAGACTGAACCGGGACATACTTACGAACACCGGGGAGCTGTTTTTT.

This chain links TRBV28 with TRBJ1-6; TRBD1 is a possible D gene (5 bases). Per the germline V gene, CDR1 is MDHEN and CDR2 is SYDVKM. This CDR3 is 17 amino acids long. V was clipped by 1 base and J by 7 bases, with 17 bases between them. Written as DNA, the CDR3 is TGTGCCAGCAGTTTATTTCCGGAGTTACGGGGGAATTCACCCCTCCACTTT. It translates to CASSLFPELRGNSPLHF.

This chain links TRBV6-5 with TRBJ1-2; D possibly corresponds to TRBD1 (6 bases). Germline V gene lookup returns CDR1 MNHEY and CDR2 SVGAGI. CDR3 length equals 13 residues. V was cut by 7 bases and J by 4 bases, with 13 bases left in between. The CDR3 coding sequence is TGTGCCAGCACCGAAGGGGGATCCTATGGCTACACCTTC. Protein sequence: CASTEGGSYGYTF.